The 7 T cell receptor beta chains presented below share a single source sample, sequenced in a study of blood T cell repertoires in COVID-19. Here immunoSEQ multiplex PCR was the method, and the copy in TCRdb shows in-frame clones only, minus some. The data contain 100,000 to 150,000 clones, 75% to 90% of them singletons. The sample consisted of peripheral blood. The receptors stem from a man aged 50 to 59 with active or convalescent COVID-19.

V is TRBV18 and J is TRBJ2-7, with D unclear. This CDR3 has 15 amino acids. Germline V gene sequence: CDR1 KGHSH, CDR2 LQKENI. V was cut by 3 bases and J by 2 bases, with 14 bases left in between. For the CDR3, the DNA is TGTGCCAGCTCACCTTCTGAGACAAATCCCTACGAGCAGTACTTC. Translation gives CASSPSETNPYEQYF.

The chain recombines TRBV7-2 with TRBJ1-1; 7 bases agree with TRBD1. Germline trimming cut 2 bases from V and 1 base from J; bases unmatched to any gene: 7. This CDR3 contains 16 residues. CDR1 is SGHTA, CDR2 FQGNSA, per germline. This CDR3 is CASSLSPDRPNTEAFF. For the CDR3, the DNA is TGTGCCAGCAGCTTATCCCCGGACAGGCCGAACACTGAAGCTTTCTTT. The whole variable domain, remainder taken from reference TRBV7-2 and TRBJ1-1, is GAGVSQSPSNKVTEKGKDVELRCDPISGHTALYWYRQSLGQGLEFLIYFQGNSAPDKSGLPSDRFSAERTGGSVSTLTIQRTQQEDSAVYLCASSLSPDRPNTEAFFGQGTRLTVV.

The chain recombines TRBV5-1 with TRBJ2-7, with 11 bases matching TRBD2. CDR1 is SGHRS, CDR2 YFSETQ, per germline. J was trimmed by 6 bases and V by 4 bases; bases with no gene match: 6. The CDR3 is 14 amino acids. The CDR3 DNA is TGCGCCAGCAGCATCGGGACTAGCGGACTCGAGCAGTACTTC. Amino acid sequence: CASSIGTSGLEQYF.

This clone was recorded once. The chain uses TRBV6-5 and TRBJ1-1; TRBD1 aligns across 10 bases. This CDR3 has 15 residues. Trimming removed 2 bases from V and 4 bases from J; junction bases left unmatched: 4. Germline loops: CDR1 MNHEY, CDR2 SVGAGI. As DNA, the CDR3 is TGTGCCAGCAGTTACAGGGACAGGGGTCCCACTGAAGCTTTCTTT. It specifies CASSYRDRGPTEAFF.

The DNA of the CDR3 is TGTGCTAGTGGAAACAGGGTCCAAGAGACCCAGTACTTC. Protein sequence: CASGNRVQETQYF. This chain links TRBV12-5 with TRBJ2-5; possibly TRBD1 for D (6 bases). The germline V gene encodes CDR1 LGHNT and CDR2 FRNRAP. This CDR3 spans 13 amino acids. The V end lost 6 bases, the J end lost 1 base, and 9 bases lay between the germline ends.

This chain connects TRBV7-9 to TRBJ2-5; 8 bases map to TRBD1. CDR1 SEHNR and CDR2 FQNEAQ come from the germline V gene (reference sequence). This CDR3 contains 15 residues. Trimming took 1 base from V and 6 from J; bases not matched to a gene: 7. Written as DNA, the CDR3 is TGTGCCAGCAGCTTAGAGGACAGGGATACGAAGACCCAGTACTTC. Its translation: CASSLEDRDTKTQYF.

This chain links TRBV2 with TRBJ1-4; 7 bases agree with TRBD1. From germline, CDR1 is SNHLY and CDR2 FYNNEI. This CDR3 contains 13 residues. V shed 11 bases, J shed 4 bases, and the junction held 7 bases outside the gene matches. This CDR3 reads CAGGQRINEKLFF. CDR3 sequence (DNA): TGTGCCGGGGGACAGAGGATTAATGAAAAACTGTTTTTT.